Listed below are T cell receptor beta chains from one sample, sequenced in a study of cytomegalovirus exposure and HLA in healthy donors. The data were produced by immunoSEQ multiplex PCR, yet TCRdb's version contains in-frame clones alone and is incomplete. The sample has about 140,000 clones; roughly four fifths are singletons. Sample: PBMCs. The receptors originated from a woman in her fifties or sixties in good health and CMV-seronegative. Both conserved end residues are part of each CDR3. A D gene is named only where the DNA matches it firmly. For some rows the clone size is stated as once, few or many, or as a class when expanded; others skip it.

V: TRBV5-1; size: few; J: TRBJ1-4; D: TRBD1; DNA: TGCGCCAGCAGTTTGAACAGGGGCCCTAATGAAAAACTGTTTTTT; CDR3: CASSLNRGPNEKLFF
V: TRBV5-6; size: .; J: TRBJ1-1; D: TRBD1; DNA: TGTGCCAGCCTCCGGGACAGGGAGGCGACTGAAGCTTTCTTT; CDR3: CASLRDREATEAFF
V: TRBV4-1; size: .; J: TRBJ1-2; D: .; DNA: TGCGCCAGCAGCCAAGGAGGGGGATGGAAAGGCTACACCTTC; CDR3: CASSQGGGWKGYTF
V: TRBV23-1; size: .; J: TRBJ1-1; D: .; DNA: TGCGCCAGCAGTCAACCTAGACAGGACTTTGAAGCTTTCTTT; CDR3: CASSQPRQDFEAFF
V: TRBV19; size: .; J: TRBJ2-5; D: .; DNA: TGTGCCAGTTCCCGGTTAGATTTAGAGACCCAGTACTTC; CDR3: CASSRLDLETQYF
V: TRBV7-9; size: once; J: TRBJ2-7; D: .; DNA: TGTGCCAGCAGCTCGGGGGGCGTCGGCGGGGCCTACGAGCAGTACTTC; CDR3: CASSSGGVGGAYEQYF
V: TRBV6-4; size: .; J: TRBJ1-2; D: .; DNA: TGTGCCAGCAGTGACTCAAGACAAGTCTATGGCTACACCTTC; CDR3: CASSDSRQVYGYTF
V: TRBV5-6; size: few; J: TRBJ2-2; D: TRBD1; DNA: TGTGCCAGCAGCTTCGGGACAGACTTTAACACCGGGGAGCTGTTTTTT; CDR3: CASSFGTDFNTGELFF
V: TRBV7-9; size: .; J: TRBJ2-7; D: .; DNA: TGTGCCAGCAGCCCTGGGGCCGGCTACGAGCAGTACTTC; CDR3: CASSPGAGYEQYF
V: TRBV5-1; size: .; J: TRBJ2-1; D: .; DNA: TGCGCCAGCAGCTTGATAGGGGAAAGCTCCTACAATGAGCAGTTCTTC; CDR3: CASSLIGESSYNEQFF
V: TRBV7-9; size: .; J: TRBJ1-1; D: .; DNA: TGTGCCAGCAGCCTATCGAACACTGAAGCTTTCTTT; CDR3: CASSLSNTEAFF
V: TRBV7-3; size: .; J: TRBJ2-6; D: .; DNA: TGTGCCAGCAGCTCGCCTTGGGGGGCTGGGGCCAACGTCCTGACTTTC; CDR3: CASSSPWGAGANVLTF
V: TRBV9; size: few; J: TRBJ2-5; D: .; DNA: TGTGCCAGCAGCCCAACAGGGATTGGGACCCAGTACTTC; CDR3: CASSPTGIGTQYF
V: TRBV5-1; size: .; J: TRBJ1-1; D: .; DNA: TGCGCCAGCAGCTCCAGGGCCCTGAACACTGAAGCTTTCTTT; CDR3: CASSSRALNTEAFF
V: TRBV6-1; size: .; J: TRBJ2-3; D: TRBD2; DNA: TGTGCCAGCAGTGAAGCTGGACTAGCGGGGGAATCGGATACGCAGTATTTT; CDR3: CASSEAGLAGESDTQYF
V: TRBV4-1; size: few; J: TRBJ1-5; D: .; DNA: TGCGCCAGCAGCCACGATACAGGTCAGCCCCAGCATTTT; CDR3: CASSHDTGQPQHF
V: TRBV9; size: .; J: TRBJ2-1; D: .; DNA: TGTGCCAGCAGCGTAGGGCAGTCCCTCTCCTACAATGAGCAGTTCTTC; CDR3: CASSVGQSLSYNEQFF
V: TRBV11-3; size: few; J: TRBJ1-1; D: .; DNA: TGTGCCAGCAGCTTTGGCCCGTACACTGAAGCTTTCTTT; CDR3: CASSFGPYTEAFF
V: TRBV10-3; size: .; J: TRBJ1-4; D: .; DNA: TGTGCCATCAGGGGGCGTAATGAAAAACTGTTTTTT; CDR3: CAIRGRNEKLFF
V: TRBV6-5; size: .; J: TRBJ2-5; D: TRBD1; DNA: TGTGCCAGCAGTCAAGGACAGGGCCCACAAGAGACCCAGTACTTC; CDR3: CASSQGQGPQETQYF
V: TRBV11-2; size: .; J: TRBJ2-1; D: .; DNA: TGTGCCAGCAGCCAGTACGAGGTAATCTTTAAGCAGTTCTTC; CDR3: CASSQYEVIFKQFF
V: TRBV5-1; size: few; J: TRBJ2-2; D: TRBD1; DNA: TGCGCCAGCAGCTGGACAGGGGGCGGCACCGGGGAGCTGTTTTTT; CDR3: CASSWTGGGTGELFF
V: TRBV4-2; size: .; J: TRBJ1-2; D: TRBD1; DNA: TGTGCCAGCAGTCATTACAGGGGGCTGGATGGCTACACCTTC; CDR3: CASSHYRGLDGYTF